This T cell receptor beta chain was recovered during a study of Graves' ophthalmopathy and Graves' hyperthyroidism. Study-level points and caveats: The model reached approximately 71% sensitivity and approximately 72% specificity for predicting ophthalmopathy progression.

This clonotype was recorded at least ten times. Its antigen is unknown. RNA transcripts provided the template for amplifying TCR beta CDR3 regions. The first-round RT-PCR employed HTBI primers together with the Qiagen OneStep RT-PCR kit. A multiplex PCR was then performed as the second round. TCRdb called the multiplex PCR reads again in MiXCR, with one record for every CDR3 protein. This table has roughly 1.1 million distinct CDR3 sequences, 35% to 40% appearing once. V was clipped by 0 bases and J by 3 bases, with 5 bases between them. The CDR3 consists of 13 residues. Germline values: CDR1 SGHVS, CDR2 FQNEAQ.

Material for sequencing was peripheral blood or thyroid tissue (not recorded which). The sequence derives from an adult man with Graves' hyperthyroidism. The rearrangement uses TRBV7-8 and TRBJ1-1, with D unresolved. The CDR3 DNA sequence: TGTGCCAGCAGCTTAGCGGTTGACACTGAAGCTTTCTTT. The encoded protein is CASSLAVDTEAFF.